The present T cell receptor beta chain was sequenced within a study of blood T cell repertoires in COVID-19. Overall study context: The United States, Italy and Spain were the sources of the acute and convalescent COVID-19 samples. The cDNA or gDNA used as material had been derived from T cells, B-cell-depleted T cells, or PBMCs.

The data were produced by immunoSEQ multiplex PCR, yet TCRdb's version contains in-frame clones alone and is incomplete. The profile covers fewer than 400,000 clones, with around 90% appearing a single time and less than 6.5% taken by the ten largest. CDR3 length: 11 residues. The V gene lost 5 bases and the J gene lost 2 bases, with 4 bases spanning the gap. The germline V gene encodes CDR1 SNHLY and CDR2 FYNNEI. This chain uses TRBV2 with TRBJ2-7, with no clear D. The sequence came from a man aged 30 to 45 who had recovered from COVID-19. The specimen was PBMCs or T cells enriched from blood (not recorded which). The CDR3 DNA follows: TGTGCCAGCAGTCGTACCTACGAGCAGTACTTC. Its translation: CASSRTYEQYF.